Each of the 25 T cell receptor beta chains below was sequenced from the same sample in a study of cytomegalovirus exposure and HLA in healthy donors. Both 60 Vbeta primers and 13 Jbeta primers went into the PCR. The assay was immunoSEQ multiplex PCR, and TCRdb's table has in-frame clones only and misses some. The repertoire holds roughly 140,000 clones, with roughly 76% as singletons. Sequencing was carried out using PBMCs. Receptor source: a female donor in good health and CMV-seronegative.

Here the CDR3 DNA reads TGTGCCAGCAACCAGGGGGTACAGCCCCAGCATTTT. The encoded protein is CASNQGVQPQHF. The chain employs TRBV25-1 and TRBJ1-5; 7 bases line up with TRBD1. Germline V gene lookup returns CDR1 MGHDK and CDR2 SYGVNS. The junction had 4 bases not matched to a gene; V was cut back by 7 bases and J by 7 bases. This CDR3 has 12 residues.

This clone has more than one count but fewer than ten. The chain joins TRBV7-2 to TRBJ2-5, with D maybe TRBD2 (6 bases). The DNA matches TRBJ2-7 better at its end, which makes the J call doubtful. The CDR3 sequence is 13 residues long. CDR1 and CDR2 from the germline V gene are SGHTA and FQGNSA. The CDR3 DNA reads TGTGCCAGCAGCCCGGACTACCGGTACGAGCAGTACTTC. It encodes CASSPDYRYEQYF.

This clone was seen only once. The rearrangement joins TRBV25-1 to TRBJ1-1; 8 bases are shared with TRBD1. With V trimmed by 4 bases and J by 14 bases, 6 bases remained unmatched. This CDR3 contains 11 residues. Germline values: CDR1 MGHDK, CDR2 SYGVNS. CDR3 coding DNA: TGTGCCAGCAGTGGAGGGACAGGCCTCTTCTTT. This gives the protein CASSGGTGLFF.

This clone occurred a few times. The V and J genes are TRBV27 and TRBJ1-1; D unresolved. V lost 2 bases to trimming and J lost 7 bases, with 11 bases between them. Germline V CDR1 and CDR2: MNHEY, SMNVEV (reference sequence). The CDR3 covers 13 residues. CDR3 protein: CASSLLSGNEAFF. CDR3 nucleotide sequence: TGTGCCAGCAGTTTACTTTCGGGGAATGAAGCTTTCTTT.

This rearrangement joins TRBV2 to TRBJ1-5, with TRBD1 as a possible D gene (5 bases). Germline CDR1 SNHLY, CDR2 FYNNEI. V shed 7 bases and J shed 3 bases, with 16 bases lying between them. The CDR3 consists of 15 residues. CDR3 in DNA: TGTGCCAGCACCCCTCGGGGGGGAGCCAATCAGCCCCAGCATTTT. Encoded protein: CASTPRGGANQPQHF.

This rearrangement joins TRBV4-2 to TRBJ2-7; 10 bases align to TRBD2. With V trimmed by 0 bases and J by 0 bases, 11 bases remained unmatched. There are 19 residues in the CDR3. Germline-derived CDR1 and CDR2 are LGHNA and YNFKEQ. The chain's CDR3 is CASSQDFASGSHSSYEQYF. The CDR3 coding sequence is TGTGCCAGCAGCCAAGATTTTGCTAGCGGGAGCCACAGCTCCTACGAGCAGTACTTC.

In this sample, this clone turned up once. The genes are TRBV2 and TRBJ2-5; 10 nucleotides match TRBD2. V lost 7 bases and J lost 5; bases outside the gene matches: 10. Germline CDR1 and CDR2: SNHLY and FYNNEI. CDR3 size: 15 residues. The CDR3 protein is CASIGQAGGGETQYF. CDR3 DNA: TGTGCCAGCATAGGGCAAGCGGGAGGGGGTGAGACCCAGTACTTC.

V usage is TRBV28 and J usage is TRBJ2-7; D perhaps matches TRBD1 (6 bases). The V gene lost 4 bases and the J gene lost 2 bases, with 15 bases spanning the gap. CDR3 size: 15 residues. In germline, CDR1 is MDHEN, CDR2 SYDVKM. The CDR3: CASSSTRTATYEQYF. CDR3 sequence (DNA): TGTGCCAGCAGTTCAACTAGGACAGCAACCTACGAGCAGTACTTC.

The chain employs TRBV9 and TRBJ2-3, with 11 nucleotides matching TRBD2. Germline CDR1 reads SGDLS; CDR2 reads YYNGEE. This CDR3 spans 16 amino acids. The ends lost 2 bases at V and 2 bases at J; junction bases unmatched: 4. In DNA, the CDR3 is TGTGCCAGCAGCGTGGGACTAGCGGTTGTCACAGATACGCAGTATTTT. Translated: CASSVGLAVVTDTQYF.

This rearrangement joins TRBV6-4 to TRBJ2-1; 9 positions match TRBD2. V trimming: 0 bases; J trimming: 9 bases; junction bases outside the gene matches: 12. Germline values: CDR1 MRHNA, CDR2 SNTAGT. This CDR3 has 17 amino acids. The CDR3 sequence: CASSDSTSGSGRGEQFF. The CDR3 coding sequence is TGTGCCAGCAGTGACTCGACTAGCGGCTCAGGCAGAGGTGAGCAGTTCTTC.

This clone was recorded only once. V usage is TRBV19 and J usage is TRBJ2-1, with 9 bases that match TRBD1. The CDR3 has 15 amino acids. Trimming took 4 bases from V and 5 from J; bases not matched to a gene: 6. CDR1 is LNHDA and CDR2 is SQIVND in the germline V gene (reference sequence). The CDR3 loop is CASSTTGGSNNEQFF. CDR3 in DNA: TGTGCCAGTAGTACGACAGGGGGATCGAACAATGAGCAGTTCTTC.

The J gene is TRBJ2-7, the V gene TRBV4-1, with TRBD2 identical over 8 bases. The CDR3 consists of 16 residues. CDR1 is MGHRA and CDR2 is YSYEKL in the germline V gene. V was clipped by 0 bases and J by 5 bases; unmatched bases: 9. CDR3 nucleotides: TGCGCCAGCAGCCAAGATAAGTGGAGCGGGAGCGACGAGCAGTACTTC. As protein: CASSQDKWSGSDEQYF.

The J gene is TRBJ2-2, the V gene TRBV19; 7 positions match TRBD2. V dropped 5 bases and J dropped 5; count of bases not matched to a gene: 11. The germline gives CDR1 LNHDA, CDR2 SQIVND (reference sequence). The CDR3 runs to 16 residues. CDR3 sequence reads: CASSAQGGSATGELFF. DNA of the CDR3: TGTGCCAGTAGTGCCCAGGGCGGGAGCGCGACCGGGGAGCTGTTTTTT.

This rearrangement joins TRBV15 to TRBJ2-7; D may be TRBD1 (5 bases). Looked up from germline, CDR1 is LNHNV and CDR2 is YYDKDF (reference sequence). The ends were cut back, 5 bases at V and 3 bases at J, with 14 bases in the middle. The CDR3 is 14 residues long. The CDR3 spells CATSGRVGYYEQYF. The CDR3 nucleotides read TGTGCCACCAGCGGCAGGGTGGGCTACTACGAGCAGTACTTC. Looking up the rest from reference TRBV15 and TRBJ2-7 gives the full variable domain: DAMVIQNPRYQVTQFGKPVTLSCSQTLNHNVMYWYQQKSSQAPKLLFHYYDKDFNNEADTPDNFQSRRPNTSFCFLDIRSPGLGDTAMYLCATSGRVGYYEQYFGPGTRLTVT.

The genes are TRBV5-1 and TRBJ2-5; the D is unclear. V was clipped by 0 bases and J by 7 bases, with 10 bases between them. The germline CDR1 and CDR2 sequences are SGHRS and YFSETQ. This CDR3 spans 13 amino acids. The CDR3 protein is CASSLDGTGTQYF. The CDR3 DNA sequence: TGCGCCAGCAGCTTGGACGGAACGGGGACCCAGTACTTC.

The chain carries TRBV2 and TRBJ2-1, with D possibly TRBD2 on 6 matching bases. With 2 bases removed from V and 4 bases from J, the gap between germline ends came to 12 bases. The V gene's germline CDR1 is SNHLY and CDR2 FYNNEI. CDR3 size: 15 residues. The chain's CDR3 is CASSERRGMYNEQFF. CDR3 coding DNA: TGTGCCAGCAGTGAAAGGAGGGGAATGTACAATGAGCAGTTCTTC.

J is TRBJ2-5 and V is TRBV13; the match to TRBD2 covers 13 bases. CDR3 length equals 15 residues. The germline V gene encodes CDR1 PRHDT and CDR2 FYEKMQ (reference sequence). V trimming: 3 bases; J trimming: 5 bases; junction bases outside the gene matches: 3. CDR3 protein: CASSLGLAGMETQYF. The CDR3, as DNA: TGTGCCAGCAGCTTGGGACTAGCGGGAATGGAGACCCAGTACTTC.

V gene TRBV4-1 combines with J gene TRBJ2-1, with 8 bases that match TRBD2. Germline lookup yields CDR1 MGHRA and CDR2 YSYEKL. The CDR3 is 17 residues long. J gave up 4 bases and V 0 bases, and 8 bases lay outside the gene matches. CDR3 loop: CASSQDRAGGIYNEQFF. The CDR3 nucleotides read TGCGCCAGCAGCCAAGATCGGGCGGGAGGTATTTACAATGAGCAGTTCTTC.

This chain links TRBV2 with TRBJ2-7, with 8 bases fitting TRBD2. The CDR3 extends over 16 amino acids. CDR1 and CDR2 from the germline V gene are SNHLY and FYNNEI. V was clipped by 1 base and J by 0 bases; unmatched bases: 5. The chain's CDR3 is CASSEGAGGFSYEQYF. The CDR3 DNA follows: TGTGCCAGCAGTGAAGGGGCGGGAGGCTTCTCCTACGAGCAGTACTTC.

J is TRBJ2-1 and V is TRBV5-1; 9 bases align to TRBD1. Germline values: CDR1 SGHRS, CDR2 YFSETQ. Unmatched junction bases numbered 2, after V lost 4 bases and J lost 3 bases. This CDR3 region has 14 residues. CDR3 DNA: TGCGCCAGCAGCCAGGGACAGGGCTACAATGAGCAGTTCTTC. As protein: CASSQGQGYNEQFF.

V and J are TRBV27 and TRBJ1-1; 7 bases are a match to TRBD1. The CDR3 runs 15 residues. The V segment lost 5 bases and the J segment 5 bases; nucleotides outside the gene matches: 11. Germline loops: CDR1 MNHEY, CDR2 SMNVEV (reference sequence). CDR3 sequence: CASSQSTGLWTEAFF. DNA of the CDR3: TGTGCCAGCAGTCAATCGACAGGGTTGTGGACTGAAGCTTTCTTT.

The chain recombines TRBV29-1 with TRBJ2-4; no firm D call. The germline CDR1 and CDR2 sequences are SQVTM and ANQGSEA. V dropped 5 bases and J dropped 3 bases, with 8 bases sitting between them. The length of the CDR3 is 12 residues. The CDR3 here is CSVHSLKNIQYF. CDR3 DNA: TGCAGCGTTCACAGTCTCAAAAACATTCAGTACTTC.

This clone was detected once. V usage is TRBV4-2 and J usage is TRBJ2-1; 7 bases match TRBD2. Germline CDR1 reads LGHNA; CDR2 reads YNFKEQ. CDR3 length: 15 amino acids. V lost 0 bases and J lost 9; bases outside the gene matches: 8. In DNA form, the CDR3 reads TGTGCCAGCAGCCAAGATGAACTAGCGCAGGGTGAGCAGTTCTTC. Protein product: CASSQDELAQGEQFF.

The chain has TRBV5-1 and TRBJ2-7, with a tentative D call TRBD1 (6 bases). CDR3 size: 14 residues. Germline values: CDR1 SGHRS, CDR2 YFSETQ. V was shortened by 3 bases and J by 1 base, with 11 bases between the two germline ends. The CDR3 loop is CASSSLDSSYEQYF. CDR3 DNA sequence: TGCGCCAGCAGCTCCTTGGACAGTTCCTACGAGCAGTACTTC.

Remarks on this clone: Germline is not matched at one junction end, which may reflect a read error. The chain links TRBV7-9 to TRBJ2-4, with a weak D call TRBD2 (5 bases). In germline, CDR1 is SEHNR, CDR2 FQNEAQ (reference sequence). The CDR3 totals 17 residues. The CDR3 spells CASSLGSAGGAKNIQYF. The CDR3 bases are TGTGCCAGCAGTTTAGGGAGCGCGGGCGGAGCCAAAAACATTCAGTACTTC.